The present T cell receptor (beta chain) was sequenced within a study of T cell repertoires in cytomegalovirus infection. Looking at the study overall: The authors relied on CMV epitopes, both recently identified HLA-C-restricted and well-studied HLA-B-restricted.

Germline V lookup: CDR1 SGDLS, CDR2 YYNGEE. V was trimmed by 0 bases and J by 9 bases, leaving 6 bases between them. The CDR3 runs 12 residues. This clonotype was detected only once. Its antigen remains unidentified. TCRdb reanalysed the reads using MiXCR and keeps one entry per CDR3 protein. The sample has about 830,000 distinct CDR3 sequences; approximately 29% are singletons. The sequence derives from a human donor in good health (CMV status not recorded). Some clones in this sample may be carry-over from other donors' samples. The genes are TRBV9 and TRBJ2-2; D remains unclear. Sequencing was performed on cultured CD8+ T cells from PBMCs, taken from culture after CMV antigen stimulation. The CDR3, as DNA: TGTGCCAGCAGCGTAGACGACCGGGAGCTGTTTTTT. This sequence encodes CASSVDDRELFF.